This paragraph covers one TCR beta chain sequence. The sample belongs to a study of T cell changes during pregnancy in multiple sclerosis. Deletions cut 4 bases from V and 3 bases from J, with 12 bases between. From germline, CDR1 is SGHTA and CDR2 FQGNSA. The CDR3 spans 15 residues. Here immunoSEQ multiplex PCR was the method, and the copy in TCRdb shows in-frame clones only, minus some. The sample records more than 80,000 clones, roughly 89% being singletons. The rearrangement uses TRBV7-2 and TRBJ2-2, with D perhaps TRBD2 (5 bases). The sequence was collected from a female donor with multiple sclerosis, enrolled in a pregnancy study. Material: peripheral blood, obtained before pregnancy. The CDR3 region has the DNA TGTGCCAGCAGCTCCGTGGCGGGCGACACCGGGGAGCTGTTTTTT. Amino acids: CASSSVAGDTGELFF.